This T cell receptor (beta chain) stems from a study of T cell repertoires in cytomegalovirus infection. About the research overall: Public signatures in TCR beta pointed to CMV infection and matching HLA type.

The V gene lost 3 bases and the J gene lost 3 bases, with 11 bases spanning the gap. The CDR3 totals 14 residues. Germline CDR1 SEHNR, CDR2 FQNEAQ (reference sequence). This clonotype was counted only a few times. TCRdb re-called the reads through MiXCR, storing one row per CDR3 protein. The data contain around 210,000 distinct CDR3 sequences, 6.5% of them singletons. Sequencing was done on a sample of PBMCs. The chain is built from TRBV7-9 and TRBJ1-2, with D perhaps matching TRBD1 (5 bases). This TCR came from a human donor in good health (CMV status not recorded). Some clones in this sample may be carry-over from other donors' samples. The CDR3 nucleotides read TGTGCCAGCAGCTTCCTCCTAGGGGACTATGGCTACACCTTC. This sequence encodes CASSFLLGDYGYTF.